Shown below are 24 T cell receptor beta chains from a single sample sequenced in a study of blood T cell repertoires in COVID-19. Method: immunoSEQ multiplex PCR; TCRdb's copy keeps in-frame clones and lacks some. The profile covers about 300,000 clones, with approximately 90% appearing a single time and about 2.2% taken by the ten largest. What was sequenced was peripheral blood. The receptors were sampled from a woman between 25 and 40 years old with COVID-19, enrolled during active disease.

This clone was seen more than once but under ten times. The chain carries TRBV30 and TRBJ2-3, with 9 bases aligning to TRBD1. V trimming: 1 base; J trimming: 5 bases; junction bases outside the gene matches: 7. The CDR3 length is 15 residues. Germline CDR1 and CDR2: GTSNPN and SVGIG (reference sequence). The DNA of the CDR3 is TGTGCCTGGAGTGCTGGGACAGGGATCGGAGATACGCAGTATTTT. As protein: CAWSAGTGIGDTQYF.

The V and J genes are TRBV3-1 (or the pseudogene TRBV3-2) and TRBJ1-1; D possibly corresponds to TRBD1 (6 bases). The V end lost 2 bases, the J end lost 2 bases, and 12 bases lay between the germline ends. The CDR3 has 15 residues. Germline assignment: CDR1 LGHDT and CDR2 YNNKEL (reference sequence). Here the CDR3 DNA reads TGTGCCAGCAGCCAATCCTGGACAGAAAACACTGAAGCTTTCTTT. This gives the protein CASSQSWTENTEAFF.

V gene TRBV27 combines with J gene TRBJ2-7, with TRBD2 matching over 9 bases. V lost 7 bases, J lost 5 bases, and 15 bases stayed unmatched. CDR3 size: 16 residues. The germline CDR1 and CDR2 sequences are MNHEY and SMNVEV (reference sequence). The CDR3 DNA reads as TGTGCCAGCACTTCTCAGTTTAGCGGGAGAGTCGACGAGCAGTACTTC. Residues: CASTSQFSGRVDEQYF.

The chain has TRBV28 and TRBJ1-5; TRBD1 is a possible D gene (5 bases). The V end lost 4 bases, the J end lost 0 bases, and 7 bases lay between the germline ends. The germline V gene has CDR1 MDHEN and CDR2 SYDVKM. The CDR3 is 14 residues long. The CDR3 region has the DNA TGTGCCAGCAGTTACGACAGTAGCAATCAGCCCCAGCATTTT. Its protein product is CASSYDSSNQPQHF. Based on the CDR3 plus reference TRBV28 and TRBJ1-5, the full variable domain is DVKVTQSSRYLVKRTGEKVFLECVQDMDHENMFWYRQDPGLGLRLIYFSYDVKMKEKGDIPEGYSVSREKKERFSLILESASTNQTSMYLCASSYDSSNQPQHFGDGTRLSIL.

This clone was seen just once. CDR3 residues: CASSLTGAYEQYF. The CDR3 DNA sequence: TGTGCCAGCAGCTTGACGGGAGCATACGAGCAGTACTTC. The chain recombines TRBV5-4 with TRBJ2-7; tentative D call: TRBD2 (6 bases). V lost 1 base and J lost 4, with 9 bases in between. CDR1 SGHNT and CDR2 YYREEE come from the germline V gene (reference sequence). CDR3 length: 13 amino acids.

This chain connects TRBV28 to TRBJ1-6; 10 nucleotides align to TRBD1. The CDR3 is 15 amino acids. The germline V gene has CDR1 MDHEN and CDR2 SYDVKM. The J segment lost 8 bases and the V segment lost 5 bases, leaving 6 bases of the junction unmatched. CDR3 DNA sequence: TGTGCCAGCAGTACAACGGGGACAGGGGATTCACCCCTCCACTTT. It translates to CASSTTGTGDSPLHF.

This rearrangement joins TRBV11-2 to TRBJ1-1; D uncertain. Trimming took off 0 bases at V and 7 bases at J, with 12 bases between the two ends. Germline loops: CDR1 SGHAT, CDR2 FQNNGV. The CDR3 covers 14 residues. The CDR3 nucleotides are TGTGCCAGCAGCTTAGATCGGTGGGAGCATGAAGCTTTCTTT. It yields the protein CASSLDRWEHEAFF.

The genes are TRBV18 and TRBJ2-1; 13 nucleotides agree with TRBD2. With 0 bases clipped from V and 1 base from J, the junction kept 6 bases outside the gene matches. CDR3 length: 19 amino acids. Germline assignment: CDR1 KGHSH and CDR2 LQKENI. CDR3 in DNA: TGTGCCAGCTCACCACCGGGACTAGCGGGGAGGATGTCCTACAATGAGCAGTTCTTC. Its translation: CASSPPGLAGRMSYNEQFF.

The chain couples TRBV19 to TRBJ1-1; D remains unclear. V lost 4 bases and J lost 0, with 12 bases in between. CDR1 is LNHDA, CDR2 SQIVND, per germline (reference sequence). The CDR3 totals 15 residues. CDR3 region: CASSSSELMNTEAFF. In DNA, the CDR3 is TGTGCCAGTAGTAGCTCCGAGCTTATGAACACTGAAGCTTTCTTT.

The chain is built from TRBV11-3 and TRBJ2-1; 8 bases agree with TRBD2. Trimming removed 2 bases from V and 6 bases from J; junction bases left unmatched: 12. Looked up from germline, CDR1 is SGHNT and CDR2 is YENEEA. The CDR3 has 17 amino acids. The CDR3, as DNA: TGTGCCAGCAGCTTATATAGCGGGATGGAATTAGGCAATGAGCAGTTCTTC. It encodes CASSLYSGMELGNEQFF.

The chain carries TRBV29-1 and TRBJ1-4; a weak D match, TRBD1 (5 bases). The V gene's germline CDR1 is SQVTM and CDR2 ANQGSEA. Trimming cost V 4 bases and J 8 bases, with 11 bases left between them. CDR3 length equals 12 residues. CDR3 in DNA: TGCAGCGTTGGGGGCTTTAGGGAAAAACTGTTTTTT. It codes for CSVGGFREKLFF.

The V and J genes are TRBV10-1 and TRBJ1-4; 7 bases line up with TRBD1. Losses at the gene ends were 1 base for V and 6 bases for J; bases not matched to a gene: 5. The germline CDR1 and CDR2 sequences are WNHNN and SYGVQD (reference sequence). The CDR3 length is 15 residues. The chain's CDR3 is CASSELGGVDEKLFF. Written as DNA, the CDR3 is TGCGCCAGCAGTGAGTTAGGGGGCGTAGATGAAAAACTGTTTTTT.

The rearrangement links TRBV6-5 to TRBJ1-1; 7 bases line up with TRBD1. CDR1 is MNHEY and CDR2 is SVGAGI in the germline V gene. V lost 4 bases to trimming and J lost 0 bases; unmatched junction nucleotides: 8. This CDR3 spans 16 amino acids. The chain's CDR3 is CASSFPGQYMNTEAFF. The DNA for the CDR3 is TGTGCCAGCAGTTTTCCGGGACAGTACATGAACACTGAAGCTTTCTTT.

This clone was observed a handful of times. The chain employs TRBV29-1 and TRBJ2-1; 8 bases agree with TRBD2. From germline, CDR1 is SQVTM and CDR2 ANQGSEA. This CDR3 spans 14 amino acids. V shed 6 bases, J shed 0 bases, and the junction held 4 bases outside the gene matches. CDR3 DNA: TGCAGCGTGATAGCGGGAAGCTCCTACAATGAGCAGTTCTTC. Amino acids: CSVIAGSSYNEQFF.

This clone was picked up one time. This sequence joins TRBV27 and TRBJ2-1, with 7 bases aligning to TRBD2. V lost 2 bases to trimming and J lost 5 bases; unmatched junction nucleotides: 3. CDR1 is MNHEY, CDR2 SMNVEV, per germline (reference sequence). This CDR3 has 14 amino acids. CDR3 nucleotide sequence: TGTGCCAGCAGTTTAGCGGGAGCCCACAATGAGCAGTTCTTC. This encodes CASSLAGAHNEQFF.

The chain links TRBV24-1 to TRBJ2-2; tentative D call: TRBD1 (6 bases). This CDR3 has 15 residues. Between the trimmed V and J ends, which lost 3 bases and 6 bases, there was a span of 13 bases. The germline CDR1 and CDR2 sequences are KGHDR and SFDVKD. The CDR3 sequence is CATSDRSQGSGELFF. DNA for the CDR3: TGTGCCACCAGTGATCGTTCACAGGGATCCGGGGAGCTGTTTTTT.

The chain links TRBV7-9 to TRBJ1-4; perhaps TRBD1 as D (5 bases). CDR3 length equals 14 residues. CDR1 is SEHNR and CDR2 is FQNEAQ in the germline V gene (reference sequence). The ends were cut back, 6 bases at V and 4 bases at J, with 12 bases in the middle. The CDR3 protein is CASSLTELNEKLFF. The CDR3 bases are TGTGCCAGCAGTCTGACAGAACTTAATGAAAAACTGTTTTTT.

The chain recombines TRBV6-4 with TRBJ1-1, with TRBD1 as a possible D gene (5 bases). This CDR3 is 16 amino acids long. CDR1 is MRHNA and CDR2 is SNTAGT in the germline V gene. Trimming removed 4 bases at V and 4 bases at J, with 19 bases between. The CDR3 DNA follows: TGTGCCAGCAGTGCGGAGGGGTGGGAGTTCGCCACTGAAGCTTTCTTT. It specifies CASSAEGWEFATEAFF.

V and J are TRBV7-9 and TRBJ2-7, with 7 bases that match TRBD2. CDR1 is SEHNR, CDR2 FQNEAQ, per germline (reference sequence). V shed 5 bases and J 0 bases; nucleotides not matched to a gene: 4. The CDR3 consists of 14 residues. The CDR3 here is CASSQTSASYEQYF. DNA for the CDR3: TGTGCCAGCAGCCAAACTAGCGCCTCCTACGAGCAGTACTTC.

This chain's CDR3 is CASGRRRDTNYGYTF. The DNA of the CDR3 is TGTGCCAGCGGCCGTAGGCGGGATACTAACTATGGCTACACCTTC. This chain connects TRBV5-4 to TRBJ1-2, with D unresolved. The germline V gene has CDR1 SGHNT and CDR2 YYREEE (reference sequence). The V end lost 7 bases, the J end lost 0 bases, and 16 bases lay between the germline ends. The CDR3 runs to 15 residues.

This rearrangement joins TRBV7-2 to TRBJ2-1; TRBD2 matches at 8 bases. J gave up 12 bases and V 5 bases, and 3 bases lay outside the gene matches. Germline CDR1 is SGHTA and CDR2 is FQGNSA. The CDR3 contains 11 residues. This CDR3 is CASSREGRQFF. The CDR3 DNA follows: TGTGCCAGCAGCCGGGAGGGGCGGCAGTTCTTC.

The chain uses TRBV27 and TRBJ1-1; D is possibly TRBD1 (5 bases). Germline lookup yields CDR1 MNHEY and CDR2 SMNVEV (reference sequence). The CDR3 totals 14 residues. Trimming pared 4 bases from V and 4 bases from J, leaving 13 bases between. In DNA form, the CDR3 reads TGTGCCAGCAGTTCCCTCCTGGGGCCCACTGAAGCTTTCTTT. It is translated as CASSSLLGPTEAFF.

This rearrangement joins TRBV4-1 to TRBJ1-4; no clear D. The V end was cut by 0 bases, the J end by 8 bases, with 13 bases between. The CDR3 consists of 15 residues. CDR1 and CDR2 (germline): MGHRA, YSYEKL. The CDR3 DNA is TGCGCCAGCAGCCAAGAAGGAGTTGGGTGGGAAAAACTGTTTTTT. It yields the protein CASSQEGVGWEKLFF.

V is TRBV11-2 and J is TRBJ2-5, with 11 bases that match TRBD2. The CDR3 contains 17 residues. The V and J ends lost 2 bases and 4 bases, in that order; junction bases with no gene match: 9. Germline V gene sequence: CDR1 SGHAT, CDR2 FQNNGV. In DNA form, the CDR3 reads TGTGCCAGCAGCTTACTGTTAGCGGGAGGGCGGATAGAGACCCAGTACTTC. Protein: CASSLLLAGGRIETQYF.